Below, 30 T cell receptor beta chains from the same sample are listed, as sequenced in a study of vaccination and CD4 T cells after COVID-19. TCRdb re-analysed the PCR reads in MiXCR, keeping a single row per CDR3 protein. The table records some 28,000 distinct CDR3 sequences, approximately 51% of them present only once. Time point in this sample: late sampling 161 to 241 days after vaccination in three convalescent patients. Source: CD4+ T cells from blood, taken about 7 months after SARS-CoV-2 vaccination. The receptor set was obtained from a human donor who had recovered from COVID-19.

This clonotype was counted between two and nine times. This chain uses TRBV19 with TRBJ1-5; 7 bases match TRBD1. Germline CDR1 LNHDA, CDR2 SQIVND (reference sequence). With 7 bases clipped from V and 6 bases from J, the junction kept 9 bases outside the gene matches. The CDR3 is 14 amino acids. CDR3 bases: TGTGCCAGTACCAAAGGGGGCGCGGGTCAGCCCCAGCATTTT. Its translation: CASTKGGAGQPQHF.

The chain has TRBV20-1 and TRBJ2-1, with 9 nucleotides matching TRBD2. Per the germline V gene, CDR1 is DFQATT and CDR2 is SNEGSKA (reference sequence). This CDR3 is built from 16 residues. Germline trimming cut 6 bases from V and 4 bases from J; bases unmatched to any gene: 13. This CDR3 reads CSAPGIAGEHYNEQFF. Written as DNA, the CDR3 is TGCAGTGCCCCCGGGATAGCGGGAGAACATTACAATGAGCAGTTCTTC.

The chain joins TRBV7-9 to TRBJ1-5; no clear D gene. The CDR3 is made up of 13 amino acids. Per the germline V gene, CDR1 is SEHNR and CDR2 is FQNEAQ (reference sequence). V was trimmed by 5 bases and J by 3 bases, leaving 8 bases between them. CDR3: CASSHDNNQPQHF. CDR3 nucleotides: TGTGCCAGCAGCCATGACAACAATCAGCCCCAGCATTTT.

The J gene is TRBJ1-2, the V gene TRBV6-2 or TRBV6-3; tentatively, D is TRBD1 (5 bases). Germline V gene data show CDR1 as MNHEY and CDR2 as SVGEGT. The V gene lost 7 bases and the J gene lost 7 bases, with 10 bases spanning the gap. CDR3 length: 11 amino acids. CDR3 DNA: TGTGCCAGCACCCAAGGGGTTGGCTACACCTTC. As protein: CASTQGVGYTF.

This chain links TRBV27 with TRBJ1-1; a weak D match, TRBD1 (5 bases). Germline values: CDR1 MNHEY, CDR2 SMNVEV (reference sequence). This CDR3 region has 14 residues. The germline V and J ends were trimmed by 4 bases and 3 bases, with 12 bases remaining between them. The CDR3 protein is CASSYGAGDTEAFF. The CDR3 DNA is TGTGCCAGCAGTTATGGGGCGGGGGACACTGAAGCTTTCTTT.

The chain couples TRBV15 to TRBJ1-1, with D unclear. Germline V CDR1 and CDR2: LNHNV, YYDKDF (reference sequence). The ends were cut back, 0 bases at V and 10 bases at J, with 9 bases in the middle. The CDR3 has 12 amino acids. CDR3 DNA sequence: TGTGCCACCAGCAGAGACGAAGGCAGAGCTTTCTTT. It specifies CATSRDEGRAFF. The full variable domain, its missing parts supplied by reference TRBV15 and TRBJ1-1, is DAMVIQNPRYQVTQFGKPVTLSCSQTLNHNVMYWYQQKSSQAPKLLFHYYDKDFNNEADTPDNFQSRRPNTSFCFLDIRSPGLGDTAMYLCATSRDEGRAFFGQGTRLTVV.

The CDR3 DNA reads TGTGCCAGTAGCGGGGACAGGTATAGCAATCAGCCCCAGCATTTT. It codes for CASSGDRYSNQPQHF. The rearrangement links TRBV19 to TRBJ1-5, with TRBD1 matching 8 bases. In germline, CDR1 is LNHDA, CDR2 SQIVND (reference sequence). The CDR3 runs 15 residues. V trimming: 6 bases; J trimming: 0 bases; junction bases outside the gene matches: 4.

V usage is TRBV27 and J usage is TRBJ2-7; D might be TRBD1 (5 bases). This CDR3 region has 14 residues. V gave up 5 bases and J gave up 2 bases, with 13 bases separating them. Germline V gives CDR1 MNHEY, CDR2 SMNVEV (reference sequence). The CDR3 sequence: CASSPRQRPYEQYF. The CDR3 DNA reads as TGTGCCAGCAGTCCCAGACAGAGACCCTACGAGCAGTACTTC.

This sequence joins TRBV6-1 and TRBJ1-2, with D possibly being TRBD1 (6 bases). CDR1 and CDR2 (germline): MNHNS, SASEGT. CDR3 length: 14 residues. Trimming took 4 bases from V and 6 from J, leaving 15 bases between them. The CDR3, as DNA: TGTGCCAGCAGTGGCCGGGGCAGGGGTAATGGCTACACCTTC. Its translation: CASSGRGRGNGYTF.

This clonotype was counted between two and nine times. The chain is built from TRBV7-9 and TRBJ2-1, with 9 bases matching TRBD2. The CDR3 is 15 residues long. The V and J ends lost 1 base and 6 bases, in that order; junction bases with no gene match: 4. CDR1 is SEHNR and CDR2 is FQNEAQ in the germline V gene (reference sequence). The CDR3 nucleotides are TGTGCCAGCAGCTTAGTTCTAGCGGGAATCAATGAGCAGTTCTTC. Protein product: CASSLVLAGINEQFF.

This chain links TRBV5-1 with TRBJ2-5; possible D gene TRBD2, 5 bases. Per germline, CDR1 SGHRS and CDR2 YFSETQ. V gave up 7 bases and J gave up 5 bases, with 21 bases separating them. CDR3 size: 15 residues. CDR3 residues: CASGPSEAPMETQYF. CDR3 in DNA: TGCGCCAGCGGTCCGTCGGAGGCCCCTATGGAGACCCAGTACTTC.

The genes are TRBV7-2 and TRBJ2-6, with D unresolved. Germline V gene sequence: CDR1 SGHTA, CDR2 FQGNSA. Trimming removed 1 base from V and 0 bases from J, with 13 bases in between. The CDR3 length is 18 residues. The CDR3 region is CASSLGVATISGANVLTF. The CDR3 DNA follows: TGTGCCAGCAGCTTAGGAGTGGCCACCATCTCTGGGGCCAACGTCCTGACTTTC.

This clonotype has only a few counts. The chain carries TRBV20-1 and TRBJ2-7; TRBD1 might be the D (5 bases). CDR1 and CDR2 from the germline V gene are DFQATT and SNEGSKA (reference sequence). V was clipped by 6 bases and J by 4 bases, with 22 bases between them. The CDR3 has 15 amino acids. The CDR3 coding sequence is TGCAGTGCGGTAGGGGCTAAGCCCTTATATTACGAGCAGTACTTC. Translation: CSAVGAKPLYYEQYF.

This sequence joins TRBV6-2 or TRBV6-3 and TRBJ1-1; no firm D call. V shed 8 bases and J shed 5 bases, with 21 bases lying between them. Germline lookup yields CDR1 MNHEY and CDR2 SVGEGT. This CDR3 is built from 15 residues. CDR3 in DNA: TGTGCCAGCGTAAACGAAGGACGCGTGGGAACTGAAGCTTTCTTT. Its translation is CASVNEGRVGTEAFF.

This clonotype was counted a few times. Here the CDR3 reads CASSLLAGEETQYF. CDR3 sequence (DNA): TGTGCCAGCAGCTTACTAGCGGGGGAAGAGACCCAGTACTTC. The chain recombines TRBV7-9 with TRBJ2-5; 10 nucleotides match TRBD2. Germline V gene data show CDR1 as SEHNR and CDR2 as FQNEAQ (reference sequence). There are 14 residues in the CDR3. J was trimmed by 3 bases and V by 2 bases; bases with no gene match: 0.

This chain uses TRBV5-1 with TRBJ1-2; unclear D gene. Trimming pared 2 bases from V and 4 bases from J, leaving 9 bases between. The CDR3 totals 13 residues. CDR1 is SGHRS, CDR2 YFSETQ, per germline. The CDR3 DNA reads TGCGCCAGCAGCTTCACAGAATCCTATGGCTACACCTTC. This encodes CASSFTESYGYTF.

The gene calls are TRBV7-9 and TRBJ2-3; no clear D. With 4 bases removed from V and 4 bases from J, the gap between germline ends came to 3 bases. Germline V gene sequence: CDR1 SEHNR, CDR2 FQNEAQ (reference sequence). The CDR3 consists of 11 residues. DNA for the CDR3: TGTGCCAGCAGCTGGGCAGATACGCAGTATTTT. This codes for CASSWADTQYF.

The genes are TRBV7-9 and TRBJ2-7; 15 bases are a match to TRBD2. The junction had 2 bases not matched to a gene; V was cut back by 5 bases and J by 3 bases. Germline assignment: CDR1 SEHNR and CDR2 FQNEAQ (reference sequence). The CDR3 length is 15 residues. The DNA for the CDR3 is TGTGCCAGCAGCGGACTAGCGGGAGGGGGCTACGAGCAGTACTTC. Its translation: CASSGLAGGGYEQYF.

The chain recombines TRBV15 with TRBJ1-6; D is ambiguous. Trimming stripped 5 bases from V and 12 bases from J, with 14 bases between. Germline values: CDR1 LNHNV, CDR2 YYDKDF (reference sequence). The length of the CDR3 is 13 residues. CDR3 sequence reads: CATSPGVSRPLHF. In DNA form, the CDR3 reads TGTGCCACCAGCCCTGGGGTTTCACGACCCCTCCACTTT. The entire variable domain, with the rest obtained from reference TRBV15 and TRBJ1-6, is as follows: DAMVIQNPRYQVTQFGKPVTLSCSQTLNHNVMYWYQQKSSQAPKLLFHYYDKDFNNEADTPDNFQSRRPNTSFCFLDIRSPGLGDTAMYLCATSPGVSRPLHFGNGTRLTVT.

The CDR3 DNA is TGTGCCAGCAGTTTAACCGGGACTAGCTTCAATGAGCAGTTCTTC. It is translated as CASSLTGTSFNEQFF. The rearrangement links TRBV6-5 to TRBJ2-1; 9 positions agree with TRBD2. The V gene's germline CDR1 is MNHEY and CDR2 SVGAGI. The V segment lost 4 bases and the J segment 6 bases; nucleotides outside the gene matches: 7. CDR3 length: 15 residues.

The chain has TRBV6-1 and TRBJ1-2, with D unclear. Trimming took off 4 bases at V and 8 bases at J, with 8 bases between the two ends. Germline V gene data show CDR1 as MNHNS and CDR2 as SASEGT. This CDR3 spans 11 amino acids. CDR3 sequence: CASSGTEGYTF. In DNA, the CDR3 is TGTGCCAGCAGTGGCACAGAGGGCTACACCTTC.

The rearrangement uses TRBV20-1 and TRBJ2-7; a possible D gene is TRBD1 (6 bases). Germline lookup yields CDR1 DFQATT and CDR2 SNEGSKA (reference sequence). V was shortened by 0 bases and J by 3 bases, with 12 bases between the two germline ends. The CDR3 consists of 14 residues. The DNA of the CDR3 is TGCAGTGCTAGAGATATCCAGGGGATCTACGAGCAGTACTTC. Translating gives CSARDIQGIYEQYF.

The CDR3 nucleotides are TGTGCCAGCAGTCCCCCCACCGGGGAGCTGTTTTTT. This sequence encodes CASSPPTGELFF. J is TRBJ2-2 and V is TRBV27, with D uncertain. The CDR3 runs 12 residues. Trimming left V 5 bases short and J 4 bases short, with 5 bases between. Germline-derived CDR1 and CDR2 are MNHEY and SMNVEV (reference sequence).

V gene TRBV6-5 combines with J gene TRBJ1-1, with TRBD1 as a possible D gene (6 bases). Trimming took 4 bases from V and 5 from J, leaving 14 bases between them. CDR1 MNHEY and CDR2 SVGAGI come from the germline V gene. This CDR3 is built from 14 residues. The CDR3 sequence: CASSSRGGWTEAFF. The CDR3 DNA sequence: TGTGCCAGCAGTTCGAGGGGGGGCTGGACTGAAGCTTTCTTT.

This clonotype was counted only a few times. The CDR3, as DNA: TGTGCCACCTCGGGACAGACGAACACCGGGGAGCTGTTTTTT. Protein: CATSGQTNTGELFF. The rearrangement uses TRBV24-1 and TRBJ2-2; 7 bases fit TRBD1. The germline gives CDR1 KGHDR, CDR2 SFDVKD. J was trimmed by 0 bases and V by 9 bases; bases with no gene match: 3. CDR3 length: 14 amino acids.

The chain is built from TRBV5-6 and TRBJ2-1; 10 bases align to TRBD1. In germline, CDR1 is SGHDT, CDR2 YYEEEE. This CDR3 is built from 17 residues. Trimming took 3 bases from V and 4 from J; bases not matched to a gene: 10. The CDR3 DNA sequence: TGTGCCAGCAGCTACGGGACAGGGGTCCAGGGGTACAATGAGCAGTTCTTC. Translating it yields CASSYGTGVQGYNEQFF.

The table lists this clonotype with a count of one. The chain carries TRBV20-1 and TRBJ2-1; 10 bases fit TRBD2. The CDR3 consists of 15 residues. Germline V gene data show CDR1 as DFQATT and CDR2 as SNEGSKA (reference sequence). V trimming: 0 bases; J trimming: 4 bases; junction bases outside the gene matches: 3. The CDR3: CSARESGRAYNEQFF. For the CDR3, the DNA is TGCAGTGCTAGAGAGAGCGGGAGGGCATACAATGAGCAGTTCTTC.

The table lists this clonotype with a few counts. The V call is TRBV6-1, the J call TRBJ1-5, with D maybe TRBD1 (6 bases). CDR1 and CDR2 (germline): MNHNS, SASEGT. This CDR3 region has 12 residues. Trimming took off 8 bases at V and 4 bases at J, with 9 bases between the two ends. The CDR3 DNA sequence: TGTGCCAGCTCCAGGGGAAATCAGCCCCAGCATTTT. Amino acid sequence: CASSRGNQPQHF.

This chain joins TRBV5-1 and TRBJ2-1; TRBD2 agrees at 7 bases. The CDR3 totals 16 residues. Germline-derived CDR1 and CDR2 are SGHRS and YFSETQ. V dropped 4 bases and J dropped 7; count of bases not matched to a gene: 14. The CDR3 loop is CASSPRGRGSINEQFF. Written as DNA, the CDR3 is TGCGCCAGCAGCCCCCGTGGGCGGGGGTCAATTAATGAGCAGTTCTTC.

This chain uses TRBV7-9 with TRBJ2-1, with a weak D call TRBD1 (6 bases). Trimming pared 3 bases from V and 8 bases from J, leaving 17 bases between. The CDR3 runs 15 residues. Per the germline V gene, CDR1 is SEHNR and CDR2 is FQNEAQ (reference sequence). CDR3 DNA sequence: TGTGCCAGCAGCTTTCTTTCCGCCAAGGGGGATGAGCAGTTCTTC. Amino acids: CASSFLSAKGDEQFF.